The source of this T cell receptor beta chain is a study of regulatory T cells in long-lasting Graves disease. This clonotype appeared many times. Time point of the sample: newly diagnosed GD, antithyroid drugs for less than 3 months. Isolated PBMC RNA provided the starting material for the TCR library. HTBI primers from iRepertoire and Arm-PCR of CDR3 regions yielded the TCR beta libraries. TCRdb re-called the multiplex PCR reads with MiXCR, one entry per CDR3 protein. The data show fewer than 500,000 distinct CDR3 sequences, about 17% seen once. CDR1 is MDHEN, CDR2 SYDVKM, per germline. The CDR3 runs to 16 residues. The ends were cut back, 2 bases at V and 2 bases at J, with 12 bases in the middle. The same specimen was also included in a second study, on T cells in Graves' hyperthyroidism and ophthalmopathy.

The receptor comes from a man between 40 and 49 years old with Graves disease. The starting material was peripheral blood mononuclear cells (PBMCs), obtained at new diagnosis, from a patient treated with antithyroid drugs. This chain joins TRBV28 and TRBJ2-2; no reliable D call. DNA of the CDR3: TGTGCCAGCAGTTTACGGCAGCCCTTTAACACCGGGGAGCTGTTTTTT. Its protein product is CASSLRQPFNTGELFF.